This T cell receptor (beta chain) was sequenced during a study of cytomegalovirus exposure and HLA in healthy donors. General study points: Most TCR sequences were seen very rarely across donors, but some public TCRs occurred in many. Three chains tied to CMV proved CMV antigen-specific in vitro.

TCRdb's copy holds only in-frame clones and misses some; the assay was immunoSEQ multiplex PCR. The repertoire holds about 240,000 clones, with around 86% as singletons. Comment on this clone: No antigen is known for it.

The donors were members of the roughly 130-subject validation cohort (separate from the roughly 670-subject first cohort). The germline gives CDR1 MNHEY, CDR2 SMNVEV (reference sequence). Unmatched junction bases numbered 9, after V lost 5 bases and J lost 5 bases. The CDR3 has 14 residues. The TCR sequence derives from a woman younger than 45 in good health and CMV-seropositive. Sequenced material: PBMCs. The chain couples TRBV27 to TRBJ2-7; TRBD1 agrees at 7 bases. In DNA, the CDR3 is TGTGCCAGCAGTCCGCTAGCCACAGGGGACGAGCAGTACTTC. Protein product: CASSPLATGDEQYF.